Below are 22 T cell receptor beta chains sequenced from a single sample in a study of blood T cell repertoires in COVID-19. The protocol was immunoSEQ multiplex PCR, while the TCRdb copy is restricted to in-frame clones and leaves out a portion. The sample carries 250,000 or so clones, approximately 88% recorded once. Sequencing was done on a sample of peripheral blood. These receptors were taken from a woman aged 40 to 55 who had recovered from COVID-19.

This rearrangement joins TRBV5-4 to TRBJ2-5; 13 nucleotides match TRBD2. Per the germline V gene, CDR1 is SGHNT and CDR2 is YYREEE (reference sequence). The CDR3 runs 16 residues. The V gene end was trimmed by 1 base and the J gene end by 5 bases; junction bases not matched to a gene: 5. The CDR3 region is CASSLPTSGRLETQYF. For the CDR3, the DNA is TGTGCCAGCAGCTTGCCGACTAGCGGGAGGTTGGAGACCCAGTACTTC.

The rearrangement uses TRBV12-3 or TRBV12-4 and TRBJ2-3; no definite D call. CDR3 size: 12 residues. V lost 6 bases to trimming and J lost 6 bases, with 10 bases between them. DNA for the CDR3: TGTGCCAGCAGCCCGCGGAACGATACGCAGTATTTT. Protein: CASSPRNDTQYF.

The chain is built from TRBV19 and TRBJ2-1; 8 bases line up with TRBD2. Per the germline V gene, CDR1 is LNHDA and CDR2 is SQIVND (reference sequence). Trimming took 2 bases from V and 3 from J; bases not matched to a gene: 3. This CDR3 has 15 residues. The CDR3 spells CASSITSGIYNEQFF. The CDR3 coding sequence is TGTGCCAGTAGTATAACTAGCGGAATCTACAATGAGCAGTTCTTC.

The chain employs TRBV7-2 and TRBJ2-7; a possible D gene is TRBD2 (5 bases). This CDR3 contains 15 residues. Germline V gene data show CDR1 as SGHTA and CDR2 as FQGNSA. V lost 1 base and J 3 bases, leaving 13 bases between the germline ends. The CDR3 region is CASSLGVGVGYEQYF. The CDR3 nucleotides are TGTGCCAGCAGCTTAGGAGTGGGAGTCGGCTACGAGCAGTACTTC.

This clone has more than one count but fewer than ten. The chain has TRBV18 and TRBJ2-7; D might be TRBD1 (6 bases). Germline CDR1 is KGHSH and CDR2 is LQKENI. This CDR3 has 13 residues. V lost 3 bases to trimming and J lost 4 bases, with 10 bases between them. The CDR3 reads CASSPSQGYEQYF. The DNA for the CDR3 is TGTGCCAGCTCACCCTCACAGGGTTACGAGCAGTACTTC.

The V gene is TRBV6-1, the J gene TRBJ1-2; 11 bases match TRBD1. This CDR3 is built from 15 residues. Germline V gives CDR1 MNHNS, CDR2 SASEGT. Germline trimming cut 1 base from V and 8 bases from J; bases unmatched to any gene: 6. The CDR3 bases are TGTGCCAGCAGTGAAGTGGGGACAGGGGGGTCCGGCTACACCTTC. It is translated as CASSEVGTGGSGYTF.

J is TRBJ1-3 and V is TRBV4-1, with 8 nucleotides matching TRBD1. The CDR3 totals 18 residues. After removal of 0 bases from V and 1 base from J, the junction contained 8 bases not matched to a gene. CDR1 is MGHRA and CDR2 is YSYEKL in the germline V gene. As DNA, the CDR3 is TGCGCCAGCAGCCAAGATCCGACAGGGGATATTTCTGGAAACACCATATATTTT. Encoded protein: CASSQDPTGDISGNTIYF.

J is TRBJ1-2 and V is TRBV5-6; D might be TRBD1 (5 bases). CDR3 size: 14 residues. Germline V gene sequence: CDR1 SGHDT, CDR2 YYEEEE. Trimming left V 5 bases short and J 2 bases short, with 13 bases between. This CDR3 is CASRNAGVNYGYTF. CDR3 DNA sequence: TGTGCCAGCAGAAATGCGGGGGTGAACTATGGCTACACCTTC.

The chain employs TRBV18 and TRBJ2-7; a weak D match, TRBD1 (6 bases). Trimming left V 5 bases short and J 1 base short, with 12 bases between. This CDR3 has 14 residues. From germline, CDR1 is KGHSH and CDR2 LQKENI. CDR3 sequence reads: CASSALTGSYEQYF. CDR3 sequence (DNA): TGTGCCAGCTCAGCCCTGACAGGTTCCTACGAGCAGTACTTC.

The V call is TRBV11-2, the J call TRBJ2-3; D gene ambiguous. Germline V CDR1 and CDR2: SGHAT, FQNNGV. Trimming cost V 1 base and J 10 bases, with 12 bases left between them. This CDR3 has 13 residues. CDR3 residues: CASSLGSQRPQYF. As DNA, the CDR3 is TGTGCCAGCAGCTTAGGGTCTCAGAGGCCGCAGTATTTT. The variable domain in full, with the rest retrieved from reference TRBV11-2 and TRBJ2-3, is EAGVAQSPRYKIIEKRQSVAFWCNPISGHATLYWYQQILGQGPKLLIQFQNNGVVDDSQLPKDRFSAERLKGVDSTLKIQPAKLEDSAVYLCASSLGSQRPQYFGPGTRLTVL.

The V call is TRBV6-6, the J call TRBJ2-2; 10 nucleotides line up with TRBD2. V lost 7 bases and J lost 1; bases outside the gene matches: 6. The germline V gene has CDR1 MNHNY and CDR2 SVGAGI (reference sequence). This CDR3 has 16 residues. The CDR3 protein is CASTPSGGGNTGELFF. In DNA, the CDR3 is TGTGCCAGCACTCCTAGCGGGGGCGGGAACACCGGGGAGCTGTTTTTT.

V gene TRBV7-9 combines with J gene TRBJ1-2; 10 bases match TRBD1. This CDR3 is built from 15 residues. J gave up 8 bases and V 1 base, and 7 bases lay outside the gene matches. The germline V gene encodes CDR1 SEHNR and CDR2 FQNEAQ (reference sequence). The CDR3 here is CASSLGGQGEWGYTF. The DNA for the CDR3 is TGTGCCAGCAGCTTAGGCGGACAGGGGGAGTGGGGCTACACCTTC.

This chain uses TRBV19 with TRBJ2-2; 8 bases align to TRBD2. CDR3 length: 17 residues. Per germline, CDR1 LNHDA and CDR2 SQIVND (reference sequence). V lost 1 base to trimming and J lost 4 bases; unmatched junction nucleotides: 8. CDR3 amino acids: CASSIGTWAGGTGELFF. The CDR3 bases are TGTGCCAGTAGTATAGGGACGTGGGCGGGAGGCACCGGGGAGCTGTTTTTT.

This chain connects TRBV5-1 to TRBJ2-1; possible D gene TRBD1, 6 bases. Germline loops: CDR1 SGHRS, CDR2 YFSETQ. V was clipped by 2 bases and J by 5 bases, with 17 bases between them. This CDR3 has 16 amino acids. CDR3 coding DNA: TGCGCCAGCAGCTTCTCAACAGGGCCGGGTAACAATGAGCAGTTCTTC. As protein: CASSFSTGPGNNEQFF.

This clone came up once. The rearrangement joins TRBV30 to TRBJ2-5, with D possibly TRBD2 on 6 matching bases. Looked up from germline, CDR1 is GTSNPN and CDR2 is SVGIG (reference sequence). The CDR3 consists of 13 residues. With 1 base removed from V and 0 bases from J, the gap between germline ends came to 6 bases. The CDR3 sequence: CAWSGRDQETQYF. CDR3 DNA: TGTGCCTGGAGTGGGAGGGACCAAGAGACCCAGTACTTC.

V and J are TRBV19 and TRBJ2-3, with 9 positions matching TRBD2. The CDR3 is 15 residues long. Per the germline V gene, CDR1 is LNHDA and CDR2 is SQIVND (reference sequence). V trimming: 5 bases; J trimming: 0 bases; junction bases outside the gene matches: 3. CDR3 amino acids: CASSATSGSTDTQYF. The CDR3 DNA is TGTGCCAGTAGTGCGACTAGCGGTAGCACAGATACGCAGTATTTT.

This chain joins TRBV11-3 and TRBJ2-4; 7 bases match TRBD2. The ends lost 5 bases at V and 7 bases at J; junction bases unmatched: 8. This CDR3 spans 14 amino acids. Germline V gene sequence: CDR1 SGHNT, CDR2 YENEEA. CDR3 in DNA: TGTGCCAGCAGCGGTGCGGGAGTGAGGAACATTCAGTACTTC. It translates to CASSGAGVRNIQYF.

This chain joins TRBV6-5 and TRBJ2-2, with 8 bases lining up with TRBD1. Germline V gene data show CDR1 as MNHEY and CDR2 as SVGAGI. Trimming at V came to 9 bases and at J to 0 bases, leaving 3 bases not matched to a gene. The CDR3 runs 14 residues. CDR3 region: CASKQGANTGELFF. The CDR3 DNA sequence: TGTGCCAGTAAACAGGGGGCGAACACCGGGGAGCTGTTTTTT.

This sequence joins TRBV4-2 and TRBJ1-2, with 8 bases aligning to TRBD1. CDR3 length equals 21 residues. The ends lost 4 bases at V and 3 bases at J; junction bases unmatched: 25. Germline CDR1 reads LGHNA; CDR2 reads YNFKEQ. CDR3 bases: TGTGCCAGCAGCCTCCGACCCCAGGGGGCCTACCGACCCAATCAAGACTATGGCTACACCTTC. Encoded protein: CASSLRPQGAYRPNQDYGYTF.

The chain carries TRBV24-1 and TRBJ2-7; D possibly corresponds to TRBD1 (6 bases). Germline assignment: CDR1 KGHDR and CDR2 SFDVKD. This CDR3 is built from 12 residues. V was trimmed by 7 bases and J by 3 bases, leaving 9 bases between them. The CDR3 here is CATSQDSYEQYF. Written as DNA, the CDR3 is TGTGCCACCAGCCAGGACAGCTACGAGCAGTACTTC.

This clone was seen only once. This chain links TRBV9 with TRBJ1-4; tentative D call: TRBD1 (5 bases). Germline CDR1 SGDLS, CDR2 YYNGEE. The length of the CDR3 is 15 residues. Trimming stripped 2 bases from V and 3 bases from J, with 11 bases between. The CDR3 here is CASSVGRVANEKLFF. DNA of the CDR3: TGTGCCAGCAGCGTCGGCAGGGTGGCTAATGAAAAACTGTTTTTT.

This rearrangement joins TRBV29-1 to TRBJ2-3, with D tentatively TRBD2 (5 bases). CDR3 length: 12 residues. CDR1 is SQVTM, CDR2 ANQGSEA, per germline. V lost 7 bases and J 2 bases, leaving 10 bases between the germline ends. CDR3 nucleotide sequence: TGCAGCGCTGACCGGGACACAGATACGCAGTATTTT. This gives the protein CSADRDTDTQYF.